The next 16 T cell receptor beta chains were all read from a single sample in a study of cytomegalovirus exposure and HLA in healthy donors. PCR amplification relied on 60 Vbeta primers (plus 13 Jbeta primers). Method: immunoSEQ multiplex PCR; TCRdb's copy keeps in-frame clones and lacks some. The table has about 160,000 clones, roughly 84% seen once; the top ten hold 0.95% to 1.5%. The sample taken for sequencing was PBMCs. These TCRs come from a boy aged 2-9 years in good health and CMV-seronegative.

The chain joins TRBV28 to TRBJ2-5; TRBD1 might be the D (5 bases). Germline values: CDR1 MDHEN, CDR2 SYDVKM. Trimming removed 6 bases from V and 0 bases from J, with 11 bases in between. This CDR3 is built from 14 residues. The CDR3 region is CASRPDRNQETQYF. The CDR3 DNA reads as TGTGCCAGCAGGCCAGACAGAAACCAAGAGACCCAGTACTTC.

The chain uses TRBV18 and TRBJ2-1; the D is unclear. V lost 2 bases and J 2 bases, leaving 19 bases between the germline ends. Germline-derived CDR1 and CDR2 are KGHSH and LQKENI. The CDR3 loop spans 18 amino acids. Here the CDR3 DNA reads TGTGCCAGCTCACCAAGGCGGTCCCGCGAGTGGGCCTACAATGAGCAGTTCTTC. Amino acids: CASSPRRSREWAYNEQFF.

CDR3 nucleotide sequence: TGTGCCAGCCGCGGGGAGGTGGGTCCCGGGGGCTACGAGCAGTACTTC. Encoded protein: CASRGEVGPGGYEQYF. V is TRBV19 and J is TRBJ2-7; perhaps TRBD2 as D (6 bases). This CDR3 is 16 amino acids long. CDR1 is LNHDA and CDR2 is SQIVND in the germline V gene (reference sequence). The V end was cut by 9 bases, the J end by 3 bases, with 24 bases between. The variable domain in full, with the rest retrieved from reference TRBV19 and TRBJ2-7, is DGGITQSPKYLFRKEGQNVTLSCEQNLNHDAMYWYRQDPGQGLRLIYYSQIVNDFQKGDIAEGYSVSREKKESFPLTVTSAQKNPTAFYLCASRGEVGPGGYEQYFGPGTRLTVT.

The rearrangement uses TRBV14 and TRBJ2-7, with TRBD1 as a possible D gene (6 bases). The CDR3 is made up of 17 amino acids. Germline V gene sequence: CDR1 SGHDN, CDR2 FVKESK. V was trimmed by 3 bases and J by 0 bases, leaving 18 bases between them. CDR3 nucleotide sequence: TGTGCCAGCAGCCACCCCAGGGGCCTACTTAGCTCCTACGAGCAGTACGTC. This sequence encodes CASSHPRGLLSSYEQYV.

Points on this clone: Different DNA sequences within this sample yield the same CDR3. For the CDR3, the DNA is TGTGCCAGCAGAGAAAGCGGACGCTACTCCTACAATGAGCAGTTCTTC. Residues: CASRESGRYSYNEQFF. The chain links TRBV13 to TRBJ2-1; D perhaps matches TRBD2 (5 bases). The CDR3 contains 16 residues. CDR1 and CDR2 from the germline V gene are PRHDT and FYEKMQ (reference sequence). V was trimmed by 6 bases and J by 0 bases, leaving 15 bases between them.

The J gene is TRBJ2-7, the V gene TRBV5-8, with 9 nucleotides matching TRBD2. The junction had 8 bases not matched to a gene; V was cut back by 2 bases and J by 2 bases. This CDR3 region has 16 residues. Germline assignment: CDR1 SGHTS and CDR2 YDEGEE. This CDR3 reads CASSFASGTVAYEQYF. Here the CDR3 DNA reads TGTGCCAGCAGCTTTGCTAGCGGGACGGTGGCCTACGAGCAGTACTTC.

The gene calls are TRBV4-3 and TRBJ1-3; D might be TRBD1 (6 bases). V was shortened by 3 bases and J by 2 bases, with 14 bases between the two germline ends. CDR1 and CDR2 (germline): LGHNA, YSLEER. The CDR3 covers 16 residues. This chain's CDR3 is CASSHTGSGPGNTIYF. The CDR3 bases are TGCGCCAGCAGCCATACAGGGTCCGGCCCTGGAAACACCATATATTTT.

CDR3 nucleotides: TGCGCCAGCAGGCTCCCCCCCGGGACAGCCACAGATACGCAGTATTTT. Its translation: CASRLPPGTATDTQYF. V is TRBV23-1 and J is TRBJ2-3, with 7 bases fitting TRBD1. TRBV23-1 falls under the ORF class, with uncertain function. This CDR3 contains 16 residues. The V gene end was trimmed by 6 bases and the J gene end by 2 bases; junction bases not matched to a gene: 11.

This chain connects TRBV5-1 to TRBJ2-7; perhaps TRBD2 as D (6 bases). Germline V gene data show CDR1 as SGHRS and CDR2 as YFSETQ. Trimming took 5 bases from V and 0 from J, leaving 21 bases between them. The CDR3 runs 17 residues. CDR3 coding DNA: TGCGCCAGCAGGGAGGGAGGAGGCAGGAGGGTCTCCTACGAGCAGTACTTC. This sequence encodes CASREGGGRRVSYEQYF.

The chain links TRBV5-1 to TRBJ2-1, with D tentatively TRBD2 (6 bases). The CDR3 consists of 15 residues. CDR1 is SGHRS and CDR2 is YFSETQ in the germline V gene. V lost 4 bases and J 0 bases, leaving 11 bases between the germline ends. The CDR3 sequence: CASSAGTASYNEQFF. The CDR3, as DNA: TGCGCCAGCAGCGCCGGGACTGCCTCCTACAATGAGCAGTTCTTC.

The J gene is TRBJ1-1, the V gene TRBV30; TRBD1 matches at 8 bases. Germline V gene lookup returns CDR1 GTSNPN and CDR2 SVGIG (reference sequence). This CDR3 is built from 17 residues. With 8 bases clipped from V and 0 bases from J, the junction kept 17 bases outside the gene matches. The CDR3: CAGNSGGVSVVNTEAFF. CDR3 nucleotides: TGTGCCGGAAACTCAGGGGGCGTTTCAGTCGTGAACACTGAAGCTTTCTTT.

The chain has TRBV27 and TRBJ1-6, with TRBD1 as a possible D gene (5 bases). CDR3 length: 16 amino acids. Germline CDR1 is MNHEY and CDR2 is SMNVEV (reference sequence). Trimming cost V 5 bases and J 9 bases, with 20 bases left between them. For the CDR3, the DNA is TGTGCCAGCAGTAAGGGGATCTCTTACCAAGGTTCACCCCTCCACTTT. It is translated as CASSKGISYQGSPLHF.

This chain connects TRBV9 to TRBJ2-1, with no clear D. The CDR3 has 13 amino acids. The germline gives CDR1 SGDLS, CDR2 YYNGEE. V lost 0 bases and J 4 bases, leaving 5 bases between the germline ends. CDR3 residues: CASSVGQYNEQFF. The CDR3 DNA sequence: TGTGCCAGCAGCGTAGGTCAATACAATGAGCAGTTCTTC.

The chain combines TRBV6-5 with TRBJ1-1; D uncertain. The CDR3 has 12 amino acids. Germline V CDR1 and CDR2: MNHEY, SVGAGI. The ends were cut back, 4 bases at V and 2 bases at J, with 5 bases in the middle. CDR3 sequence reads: CASSSVNTEAFF. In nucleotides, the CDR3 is TGTGCCAGCAGTTCCGTCAACACTGAAGCTTTCTTT.

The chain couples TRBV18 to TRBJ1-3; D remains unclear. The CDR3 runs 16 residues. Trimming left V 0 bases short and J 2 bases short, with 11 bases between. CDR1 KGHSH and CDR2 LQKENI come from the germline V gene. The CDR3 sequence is CASSPPLRNTGNTIYF. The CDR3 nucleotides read TGTGCCAGCTCACCACCGTTAAGAAACACTGGAAACACCATATATTTT. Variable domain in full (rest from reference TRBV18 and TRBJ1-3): NAGVMQNPRHLVRRRGQEARLRCSPMKGHSHVYWYRQLPEEGLKFMVYLQKENIIDESGMPKERFSAEFPKEGPSILRIQQVVRGDSAAYFCASSPPLRNTGNTIYFGEGSWLTVV.

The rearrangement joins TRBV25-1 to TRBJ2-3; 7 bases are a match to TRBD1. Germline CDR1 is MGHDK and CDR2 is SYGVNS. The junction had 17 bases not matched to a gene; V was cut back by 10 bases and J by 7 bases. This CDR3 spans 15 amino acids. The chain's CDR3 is CATYSATGNGHTQYF. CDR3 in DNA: TGTGCCACGTACTCGGCGACAGGGAATGGGCATACGCAGTATTTT.